This is a list of T cell receptor beta chains from one sample in a study of T cell responses to AZD1222 COVID-19 vaccine. Clones were read by immunoSEQ multiplex PCR, and TCRdb kept only the in-frame ones, dropping some. The sample contains tens of thousands of clones, nearly 90% of which appear only once. The source material was peripheral blood, sampled on day 0 of MenACWY control vaccination. Receptors were obtained from an adult in good health. The CDR3 runs from the conserved cysteine through the conserved F or W. Each record gives: clone size, V gene, J gene, D gene, CDR3 protein, CDR3 DNA. The D gene is left open where the match is weak. Size is omitted from some rows. Given values are once, few, many or a class for expanded clones.

clone_size: NA; v_call: TRBV24-1; j_call: TRBJ2-7; d_call: TRBD1; cdr3_aa: CATSDTGTGNSYEQYF; cdr3_nt: TGTGCCACCAGTGACACCGGGACAGGGAACTCCTACGAGCAGTACTTC
clone_size: NA; v_call: TRBV18; j_call: TRBJ2-6; d_call: NA; cdr3_aa: CASSPVEGAGANVLTF; cdr3_nt: TGTGCCAGCTCACCGGTCGAAGGAGCTGGGGCCAACGTCCTGACTTTC
clone_size: NA; v_call: TRBV7-2; j_call: TRBJ1-4; d_call: NA; cdr3_aa: CASSLQGTGREKLFF; cdr3_nt: TGTGCCAGCAGCTTACAGGGGACGGGGCGTGAAAAACTGTTTTTT
clone_size: NA; v_call: TRBV5-1; j_call: TRBJ2-3; d_call: NA; cdr3_aa: CASSLVSVARGDTQYF; cdr3_nt: TGCGCCAGCAGCTTGGTTAGCGTAGCCCGGGGGGATACGCAGTATTTT
clone_size: NA; v_call: TRBV30; j_call: TRBJ1-1; d_call: NA; cdr3_aa: CAWSVKGSTEAFF; cdr3_nt: TGTGCCTGGAGTGTCAAGGGATCCACTGAAGCTTTCTTT
clone_size: NA; v_call: TRBV5-1; j_call: TRBJ2-1; d_call: TRBD2; cdr3_aa: CASSPAGGTSYNEQFF; cdr3_nt: TGCGCCAGCAGCCCGGCGGGGGGGACTTCCTACAATGAGCAGTTCTTC
clone_size: NA; v_call: TRBV6-6; j_call: TRBJ2-7; d_call: NA; cdr3_aa: CASSYSGKEYEQYF; cdr3_nt: TGTGCCAGCAGTTATTCAGGCAAAGAGTACGAGCAGTACTTC
clone_size: NA; v_call: TRBV6-2/TRBV6-3; j_call: TRBJ2-7; d_call: TRBD2; cdr3_aa: CASSFIGGADYEQYF; cdr3_nt: TGTGCCAGCAGTTTTATCGGGGGGGCCGACTACGAGCAGTACTTC
clone_size: NA; v_call: TRBV6-5; j_call: TRBJ1-2; d_call: NA; cdr3_aa: CASSYRGGYTF; cdr3_nt: TGTGCCAGCAGTTACCGAGGTGGCTACACCTTC
clone_size: NA; v_call: TRBV5-1; j_call: TRBJ1-1; d_call: NA; cdr3_aa: CASSLEAVNTEAFF; cdr3_nt: TGCGCCAGCAGCTTGGAGGCAGTAAACACTGAAGCTTTCTTT
clone_size: NA; v_call: TRBV5-6; j_call: TRBJ1-2; d_call: NA; cdr3_aa: CASSLVGGDYGYTF; cdr3_nt: TGTGCCAGCAGCTTGGTAGGCGGGGACTATGGCTACACCTTC
clone_size: once; v_call: TRBV5-6; j_call: TRBJ2-5; d_call: NA; cdr3_aa: CASSLTGTPPKTQYF; cdr3_nt: TGTGCCAGCAGCTTGACAGGGACACCCCCCAAGACCCAGTACTTC
clone_size: NA; v_call: TRBV19; j_call: TRBJ1-1; d_call: NA; cdr3_aa: CASSLSGPTEAFF; cdr3_nt: TGTGCCAGTAGTTTGTCAGGGCCCACTGAAGCTTTCTTT
clone_size: NA; v_call: TRBV19; j_call: TRBJ1-2; d_call: NA; cdr3_aa: CASSVWPAGGFDYGYTF; cdr3_nt: TGTGCCAGTAGTGTCTGGCCGGCGGGGGGTTTTGACTATGGCTACACCTTC
clone_size: once; v_call: TRBV28; j_call: TRBJ2-5; d_call: TRBD1; cdr3_aa: CASSRGPETQYF; cdr3_nt: TGTGCCAGCAGTAGGGGGCCAGAGACCCAGTACTTC
clone_size: NA; v_call: TRBV13; j_call: TRBJ2-7; d_call: NA; cdr3_aa: CASSLGGSLYF; cdr3_nt: TGTGCCAGCAGCTTAGGGGGCAGCCTCTACTTC